This passage covers 8 T cell receptor beta chains from one sample sequenced in a study of blood T cells in healthy people across ages. A second PCR, run for about 7 to 11 cycles, used a sample-barcoded 5' primer plus a J-beta primer mix. From the 5' RACE reads, TCRdb called clonotypes with MiXCR, one entry per CDR3 protein. The sample has around 1,900,000 distinct CDR3 sequences, roughly two fifths seen once; the top ten hold more than 20%. The specimen sequenced was blood. All receptors derive from a human donor in good health.

This clonotype was observed a few times. The genes are TRBV6-2 or TRBV6-3 and TRBJ2-7, with D possibly being TRBD2 (7 bases). Looked up from germline, CDR1 is MNHEY and CDR2 is SVGEGT. Trimming cost V 10 bases and J 2 bases, with 21 bases left between them. The CDR3 covers 15 residues. The CDR3 is CATIFRGALTYEQYF. CDR3 nucleotide sequence: TGTGCCACCATCTTCCGGGGGGCCTTAACCTACGAGCAGTACTTC.

This clonotype was seen just once. The chain combines TRBV11-2 with TRBJ1-2; the D is unclear. Germline V gives CDR1 SGHAT, CDR2 FQNNGV. V was trimmed by 0 bases and J by 8 bases, leaving 16 bases between them. The CDR3 loop spans 15 amino acids. CDR3 loop: CASSLDIGVSEGYTF. In DNA, the CDR3 is TGTGCCAGCAGCTTAGATATAGGTGTCTCGGAAGGCTACACCTTC.

V is TRBV18 and J is TRBJ1-2, with no clear D. V lost 0 bases and J lost 8, with 13 bases in between. In germline, CDR1 is KGHSH, CDR2 LQKENI. The CDR3 covers 14 residues. The chain's CDR3 is CASSPPDGSAGYTF. DNA for the CDR3: TGTGCCAGCTCACCACCGGACGGGTCGGCCGGCTACACCTTC.

This clonotype occurred a few times. This chain connects TRBV24-1 to TRBJ2-1; D gene unclear. Germline loops: CDR1 KGHDR, CDR2 SFDVKD. Trimming cost V 4 bases and J 0 bases, with 15 bases left between them. There are 17 residues in the CDR3. The DNA for the CDR3 is TGTGCCACCAGTGAACCGATATTTCCTAGCTCCTACAATGAGCAGTTCTTC. Translating gives CATSEPIFPSSYNEQFF.

This clonotype appeared a few times. The chain joins TRBV28 to TRBJ2-4, with a possible D match to TRBD1 (6 bases). This CDR3 contains 11 residues. Trimming took off 5 bases at V and 11 bases at J, with 10 bases between the two ends. Germline V gives CDR1 MDHEN, CDR2 SYDVKM. The CDR3 bases are TGTGCCAGCAGTATAGGGACACTTCAGTACTTC. Protein: CASSIGTLQYF.

The V gene is TRBV20-1, the J gene TRBJ2-3; 7 bases are a match to TRBD2. The CDR3 has 14 residues. The trim removed 5 bases at V and 2 bases at J, leaving 7 bases unmatched. Looked up from germline, CDR1 is DFQATT and CDR2 is SNEGSKA (reference sequence). CDR3 sequence: CSAGGGSPTDTQYF. The CDR3 DNA sequence: TGCAGTGCTGGGGGGGGGTCTCCCACAGATACGCAGTATTTT.

The DNA for the CDR3 is TGTGCCAGCAGTTTGTATCGGGGGGCGGGAGGCTACACCTTC. Translation gives CASSLYRGAGGYTF. This chain uses TRBV28 with TRBJ1-2; D possibly corresponds to TRBD1 (6 bases). Between the trimmed V and J ends, which lost 3 bases and 8 bases, there was a span of 16 bases. The CDR3 is made up of 14 amino acids. CDR1 and CDR2 from the germline V gene are MDHEN and SYDVKM.

This clonotype has just a few counts. V usage is TRBV12-3 or TRBV12-4 and J usage is TRBJ1-6; D is uncertain. The germline V and J ends were trimmed by 6 bases and 7 bases, with 13 bases remaining between them. This CDR3 contains 14 residues. DNA of the CDR3: TGTGCCAGCAGCCCTCCCGGACCCAATTCACCCCTCCACTTT. This translates into CASSPPGPNSPLHF.